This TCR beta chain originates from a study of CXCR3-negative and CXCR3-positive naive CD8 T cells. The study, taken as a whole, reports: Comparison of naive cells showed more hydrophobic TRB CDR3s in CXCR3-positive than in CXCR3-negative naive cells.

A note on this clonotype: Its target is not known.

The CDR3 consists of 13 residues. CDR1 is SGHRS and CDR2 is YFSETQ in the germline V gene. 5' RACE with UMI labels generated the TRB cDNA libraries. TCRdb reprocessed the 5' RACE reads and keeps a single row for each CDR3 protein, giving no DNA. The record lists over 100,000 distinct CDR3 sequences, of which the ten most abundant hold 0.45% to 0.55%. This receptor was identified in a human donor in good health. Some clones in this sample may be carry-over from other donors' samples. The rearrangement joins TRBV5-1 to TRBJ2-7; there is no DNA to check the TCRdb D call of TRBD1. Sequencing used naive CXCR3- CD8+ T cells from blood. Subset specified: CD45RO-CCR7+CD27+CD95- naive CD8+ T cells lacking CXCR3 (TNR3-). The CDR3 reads CASSLGQNYVQYF.